A single sample gave rise to the 23 T cell receptor beta chains below, sequenced in a study of blood T cell repertoires in COVID-19. Measured with immunoSEQ multiplex PCR; TCRdb has only the in-frame clones, and not every one. The table records 310,000 or so clones, roughly 89% of them present only once. The material sequenced was PBMCs or T cells enriched from blood (not recorded which). All receptors come from a woman in her late teens or twenties with acute COVID-19.

This chain connects TRBV7-2 to TRBJ2-3, with 10 nucleotides matching TRBD2. V lost 3 bases to trimming and J lost 4 bases; unmatched junction nucleotides: 10. This CDR3 is built from 17 residues. Looked up from germline, CDR1 is SGHTA and CDR2 is FQGNSA. The CDR3 sequence is CASSFSLTSGPPDTQYF. The CDR3 DNA sequence: TGTGCCAGCAGCTTCTCACTGACTAGCGGGCCCCCAGATACGCAGTATTTT.

The chain combines TRBV4-3 with TRBJ1-6, with D hard to call. Trimming removed 5 bases at V and 7 bases at J, with 9 bases between. Germline V gene sequence: CDR1 LGHNA, CDR2 YSLEER. The CDR3 has 13 amino acids. CDR3 sequence (DNA): TGCGCCAGCAGCATAACGAGGAATTCACCCCTCCACTTT. It encodes CASSITRNSPLHF.

This chain joins TRBV11-3 and TRBJ1-4; D unclear. This CDR3 has 17 amino acids. V lost 3 bases and J 8 bases, leaving 22 bases between the germline ends. Germline loops: CDR1 SGHNT, CDR2 YENEEA. CDR3 nucleotides: TGTGCCAGCAGCTTCGCCCCCGAAGCGAGGACGGGGGAAAAACTGTTTTTT. Its translation is CASSFAPEARTGEKLFF.

The chain uses TRBV5-1 and TRBJ2-7; possibly TRBD2 for D (6 bases). Germline CDR1 and CDR2: SGHRS and YFSETQ. Trimming removed 4 bases from V and 1 base from J, with 15 bases in between. The CDR3 is 15 residues long. The CDR3 DNA reads as TGCGCCAGCAGCGCCGCTAGCGCAACTTCCTACGAGCAGTACTTC. It encodes CASSAASATSYEQYF.

DNA for the CDR3: TGCGCCAGCAGCCAAGAAAGGTACTACTCCTACAATGAGCAGTTCTTC. It yields the protein CASSQERYYSYNEQFF. This chain uses TRBV4-3 with TRBJ2-1; D not resolved. Germline loops: CDR1 LGHNA, CDR2 YSLEER. V gave up 0 bases and J gave up 0 bases, with 9 bases separating them. The CDR3 is made up of 16 amino acids.

This rearrangement joins TRBV28 to TRBJ2-2, with TRBD2 matching 12 bases. CDR3 length: 16 amino acids. CDR1 and CDR2 (germline): MDHEN, SYDVKM. J lost 6 bases, V lost 4 bases, and 6 bases had no gene match. Here the CDR3 DNA reads TGTGCCAGCAGTTGGGGACTAGCGGGCGGGTCCGGGGAGCTGTTTTTT. It yields the protein CASSWGLAGGSGELFF.

The V call is TRBV7-2, the J call TRBJ1-2; tentative D call: TRBD1 (5 bases). Germline-derived CDR1 and CDR2 are SGHTA and FQGNSA. V was shortened by 4 bases and J by 5 bases, with 14 bases between the two germline ends. CDR3 length: 14 residues. CDR3 amino acids: CASSSEPGGYGYTF. CDR3 coding DNA: TGTGCCAGCAGCTCCGAACCCGGGGGGTATGGCTACACCTTC.

This rearrangement joins TRBV7-9 to TRBJ2-7, with 7 nucleotides matching TRBD1. Trimming at V came to 4 bases and at J to 4 bases, leaving 10 bases not matched to a gene. There are 15 residues in the CDR3. CDR1 and CDR2 from the germline V gene are SEHNR and FQNEAQ (reference sequence). For the CDR3, the DNA is TGTGCCAGCAGCTCCGAGACAGGGTTAGGATACGAGCAGTACTTC. This sequence encodes CASSSETGLGYEQYF.

Only one count was recorded for this clone. J is TRBJ1-2 and V is TRBV5-1; 8 positions match TRBD1. Per the germline V gene, CDR1 is SGHRS and CDR2 is YFSETQ. The V and J ends lost 0 bases and 5 bases, in that order; junction bases with no gene match: 9. The CDR3 runs to 16 residues. CDR3 sequence: CASSLGTGGESYGYTF. CDR3 coding DNA: TGCGCCAGCAGCTTGGGCACAGGGGGAGAAAGTTATGGCTACACCTTC.

The rearrangement links TRBV6-1 to TRBJ1-2; 7 bases agree with TRBD1. CDR1 and CDR2 from the germline V gene are MNHNS and SASEGT. The trim removed 2 bases at V and 0 bases at J, leaving 6 bases unmatched. The CDR3 loop spans 16 amino acids. Here the CDR3 reads CASSETRGASNYGYTF. Written as DNA, the CDR3 is TGTGCCAGCAGTGAAACCAGGGGGGCATCTAACTATGGCTACACCTTC.

The genes are TRBV4-3 and TRBJ2-7; possible D gene TRBD1, 6 bases. The CDR3 extends over 13 amino acids. Germline-derived CDR1 and CDR2 are LGHNA and YSLEER. Trimming cost V 3 bases and J 7 bases, with 13 bases left between them. CDR3 region: CASSQNRVGEQYF. The CDR3 nucleotides read TGCGCCAGCAGCCAGAACAGGGTGGGTGAGCAGTACTTC.

This sequence joins TRBV12-3 or TRBV12-4 and TRBJ1-1; D is perhaps TRBD1 (5 bases). This CDR3 has 13 amino acids. Trimming took off 5 bases at V and 3 bases at J, with 10 bases between the two ends. The CDR3 DNA reads as TGTGCCAGCAGTAAAGACAGATACACTGAAGCTTTCTTT. This gives the protein CASSKDRYTEAFF.

The chain combines TRBV7-6 with TRBJ2-2; D possibly corresponds to TRBD2 (6 bases). CDR3 length equals 12 residues. Germline V gene sequence: CDR1 SGHVS, CDR2 FNYEAQ. V was trimmed by 5 bases and J by 6 bases, leaving 7 bases between them. The CDR3 DNA follows: TGTGCCAGCAGCCCGGGGGCCGGGGAGCTGTTTTTT. Protein sequence: CASSPGAGELFF.

This chain connects TRBV5-1 to TRBJ2-1; D is undetermined. The CDR3 runs 14 residues. Germline CDR1 and CDR2: SGHRS and YFSETQ. Deletions cut 0 bases from V and 4 bases from J, with 8 bases between. The chain's CDR3 is CASSLVSVYNEQFF. The CDR3, as DNA: TGCGCCAGCAGCTTGGTCTCAGTATACAATGAGCAGTTCTTC.

The CDR3 reads CASSLGLAGMGETQYF. In DNA form, the CDR3 reads TGTGCCAGCAGCTTAGGGCTAGCGGGAATGGGAGAGACCCAGTACTTC. The J gene is TRBJ2-5, the V gene TRBV5-8; 9 nucleotides align to TRBD2. The germline V gene encodes CDR1 SGHTS and CDR2 YDEGEE. The CDR3 is 16 residues long. Losses at the gene ends were 2 bases for V and 4 bases for J; bases not matched to a gene: 9. Using reference TRBV5-8 and TRBJ2-5 for the parts outside the CDR3, the full variable domain is EAGVTQSPTHLIKTRGQQATLRCSPISGHTSVYWYQQALGLGLQFLLWYDEGEERNRGNFPPRFSGRQFPNYSSELNVNALELEDSALYLCASSLGLAGMGETQYFGPGTRLLVL.

The chain couples TRBV6-1 to TRBJ2-7; TRBD2 matches 10 bases. The CDR3 runs 15 residues. Losses at the gene ends were 2 bases for V and 4 bases for J; bases not matched to a gene: 5. Germline loops: CDR1 MNHNS, CDR2 SASEGT. CDR3 in amino acids: CASSEISSGSYEQYF. The CDR3 DNA follows: TGTGCCAGCAGTGAAATTTCTAGCGGGAGTTACGAGCAGTACTTC.

The V gene is TRBV7-8, the J gene TRBJ1-3; possible D gene TRBD1, 6 bases. The CDR3 runs to 14 residues. Trimming cost V 0 bases and J 7 bases, with 10 bases left between them. From germline, CDR1 is SGHVS and CDR2 FQNEAQ. CDR3 sequence: CASSLARGGNTIYF. In DNA, the CDR3 is TGTGCCAGCAGCTTAGCCAGGGGAGGGAACACCATATATTTT.

The rearrangement uses TRBV7-2 and TRBJ1-2, with 9 bases matching TRBD1. The CDR3 runs to 13 residues. CDR1 SGHTA and CDR2 FQGNSA come from the germline V gene. With V trimmed by 3 bases and J by 7 bases, 3 bases remained unmatched. The CDR3 reads CASSLRQGGGYTF. The CDR3 nucleotides read TGTGCCAGCAGCTTGCGACAGGGGGGTGGCTACACCTTC. Combining the CDR3 with reference TRBV7-2 and TRBJ1-2 gives the whole variable domain GAGVSQSPSNKVTEKGKDVELRCDPISGHTALYWYRQSLGQGLEFLIYFQGNSAPDKSGLPSDRFSAERTGGSVSTLTIQRTQQEDSAVYLCASSLRQGGGYTFGSGTRLTVV.

Points on this clone: An end of the junction does not agree with germline; a read error may underlie this. This chain joins TRBV7-7 and TRBJ2-1; TRBD1 aligns across 7 bases. The V gene's germline CDR1 is SSHAT and CDR2 FNYEAQ (reference sequence). This CDR3 has 15 residues. The CDR3 is CASSPQDRPYNEQFF. The CDR3 coding sequence is TGTGCTAGCAGCCCCCAGGACAGGCCCTACAATGAGCAGTTCTTC. Based on the CDR3 plus reference TRBV7-7 and TRBJ2-1, the full variable domain is GAGVSQSPRYKVTKRGQDVTLRCDPISSHATLYWYQQALGQGPEFLTYFNYEAQPDKSGLPSDRFSAERPEGSISTLTIQRTEQRDSAMYRCASSPQDRPYNEQFFGPGTRLTVL.

The chain carries TRBV28 and TRBJ1-4; a weak D match, TRBD1 (6 bases). V was trimmed by 6 bases and J by 6 bases, leaving 17 bases between them. This CDR3 is built from 15 residues. CDR1 and CDR2 from the germline V gene are MDHEN and SYDVKM. Here the CDR3 reads CASRPWTEGDEKLFF. The CDR3 coding sequence is TGTGCCAGCAGACCTTGGACAGAGGGGGATGAAAAACTGTTTTTT.

This chain connects TRBV12-3 or TRBV12-4 to TRBJ2-3; tentatively, D is TRBD1 (5 bases). Trimming took 6 bases from V and 13 from J, leaving 20 bases between them. The CDR3 runs 13 residues. CDR3 bases: TGTGCCAGCAGCCCCCCCCTGGGGCCTCCGGAGTATTTT. Translated, it gives CASSPPLGPPEYF.

The chain uses TRBV6-5 and TRBJ1-1; the D is unclear. Germline V CDR1 and CDR2: MNHEY, SVGAGI. CDR3 length: 13 amino acids. V gave up 5 bases and J gave up 0 bases, with 7 bases separating them. This chain's CDR3 is CASSRALNTEAFF. Here the CDR3 DNA reads TGTGCCAGCAGTCGAGCTCTGAACACTGAAGCTTTCTTT.

CDR3 sequence (DNA): TGTGCCAGCAGTACCAACAGGGAACAGTACGAGCAGTACTTC. Translated: CASSTNREQYEQYF. This rearrangement joins TRBV27 to TRBJ2-7; D is perhaps TRBD1 (6 bases). CDR1 MNHEY and CDR2 SMNVEV come from the germline V gene (reference sequence). V dropped 5 bases and J dropped 4 bases, with 15 bases sitting between them. This CDR3 is built from 14 residues.